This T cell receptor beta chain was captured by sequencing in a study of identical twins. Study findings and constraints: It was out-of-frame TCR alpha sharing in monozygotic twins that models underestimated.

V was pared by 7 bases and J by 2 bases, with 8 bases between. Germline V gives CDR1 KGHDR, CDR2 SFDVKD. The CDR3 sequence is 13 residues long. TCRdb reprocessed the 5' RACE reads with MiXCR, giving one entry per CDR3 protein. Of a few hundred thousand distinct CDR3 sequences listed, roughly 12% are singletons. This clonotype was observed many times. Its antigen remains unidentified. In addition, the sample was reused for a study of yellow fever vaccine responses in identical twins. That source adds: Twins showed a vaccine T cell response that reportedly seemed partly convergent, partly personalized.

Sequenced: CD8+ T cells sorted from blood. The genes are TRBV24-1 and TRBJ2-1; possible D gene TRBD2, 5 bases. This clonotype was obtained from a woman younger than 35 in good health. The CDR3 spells CATRSGTYNEQFF. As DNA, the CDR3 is TGTGCCACCAGAAGCGGAACCTACAATGAGCAGTTCTTC.